A selection of T cell receptor beta chains follows, all from one sample in a study of T cells in Graves' hyperthyroidism and ophthalmopathy. TCRdb fed the multiplex PCR reads into MiXCR, producing one record per CDR3 protein. The table shows some 400,000 distinct CDR3 sequences, with roughly 12% occurring only once. The specimen was blood. The receptors shown here come from a man aged 25 to 40 with Graves' hyperthyroidism that later progressed to Graves' ophthalmopathy. Each CDR3 is given with its conserved first and last residue. A D gene is named only where the DNA matches it firmly. A row's size may be missing; if present it is once, few, many or a size class.

D gene	V gene	J gene	clone size	CDR3 protein	CDR3 DNA
.	TRBV5-1	TRBJ2-3	many	CASSSGTGTDTQYF	TGCGCCAGCAGCTCTGGTACGGGCACAGATACGCAGTATTTT
.	TRBV25-1	TRBJ1-1	.	CASSKGRGAWATEAFF	TGTGCCAGCTCTAAAGGGCGGGGGGCGTGGGCCACTGAAGCTTTCTTT
.	TRBV12-5	TRBJ1-2	many	CASGLVVRRPTNYGYTF	TGTGCTAGTGGTTTGGTAGTACGTCGGCCAACTAACTATGGCTACACCTTC
.	TRBV11-3	TRBJ1-5	many	CASSLLVINQPQHF	TGTGCCAGCAGCTTATTGGTCATCAATCAGCCCCAGCATTTT
TRBD1	TRBV6-2/TRBV6-3	TRBJ1-5	.	CASSYGQGTQPQHF	TGTGCCAGCAGTTATGGACAGGGAACTCAGCCCCAGCATTTT
TRBD1	TRBV30	TRBJ2-7	.	CACGTGRYEQYF	TGTGCCTGCGGGACAGGGCGTTACGAGCAGTACTTC
TRBD2	TRBV20-1	TRBJ2-1	many	CSARTSGIVQFF	TGCAGTGCTAGAACTAGCGGGATTGTGCAGTTCTTC
.	TRBV11-3	TRBJ2-7	many	CASSGGRGFSYEQYF	TGTGCCAGCAGCGGGGGGCGGGGGTTTTCCTACGAGCAGTACTTC
TRBD1	TRBV18	TRBJ1-5	few	CASSPDRGYSNQPQHF	TGTGCCAGCTCTCCCGACAGGGGTTATAGCAATCAGCCCCAGCATTTT
.	TRBV7-8	TRBJ1-5	many	CASSLGGAKQPQHF	TGTGCCAGCAGCTTGGGGGGGGCTAAACAGCCCCAGCATTTT
.	TRBV7-9	TRBJ2-1	many	CASSLGDIYNEQFF	TGTGCCAGCAGCTTAGGGGACATTTACAATGAGCAGTTCTTC
.	TRBV29-1	TRBJ2-7	few	CSVEPVYKEQYF	TGCAGCGTTGAACCTGTTTATAAGGAGCAGTACTTC
TRBD1	TRBV12-3/TRBV12-4	TRBJ2-2	many	CASRWTGYGTGELFF	TGTGCCAGCAGATGGACAGGGTATGGCACCGGGGAGCTGTTTTTT
TRBD1	TRBV14	TRBJ2-1	few	CASSQLGQAYEQFF	TGTGCCAGCAGCCAACTAGGACAGGCATATGAGCAGTTCTTC
.	TRBV5-4	TRBJ2-3	.	CASSLLRGDTDTQYF	TGTGCCAGCAGCTTACTACGAGGGGACACAGATACGCAGTATTTT
TRBD1	TRBV19	TRBJ1-1	.	CASSAWGATGLNTEAFF	TGTGCCAGTAGTGCCTGGGGGGCGACAGGGTTGAACACTGAAGCTTTCTTT
TRBD2	TRBV6-1	TRBJ2-2	.	CASIRGGAYTGELFF	TGTGCCAGCATCCGCGGGGGGGCCTACACCGGGGAGCTGTTTTTT
TRBD2	TRBV13	TRBJ2-3	.	CASSSDGGAGDTQYF	TGTGCCAGCAGCTCTGACGGGGGGGCGGGAGATACGCAGTATTTT
.	TRBV5-1	TRBJ1-5	few	CASSLHEGTQPQHF	TGCGCCAGCAGCTTGCACGAAGGGACTCAGCCCCAGCATTTT
TRBD1	TRBV3-1	TRBJ2-3	many	CASRDRASTDTQYF	TGTGCCAGCAGGGACAGGGCTAGCACAGATACGCAGTATTTT
.	TRBV20-1	TRBJ2-2	.	CSARPLGGNTGELFF	TGCAGTGCTAGACCCTTAGGAGGGAACACCGGGGAGCTGTTTTTT
.	TRBV20-1	TRBJ2-4	many	CSARRAGQNIQYF	TGCAGTGCCCGACGGGCAGGGCAGAACATTCAGTACTTC
.	TRBV12-3/TRBV12-4	TRBJ2-6	many	CASSSTGTGANVLTF	TGTGCCAGCAGCTCGACCGGGACAGGGGCCAACGTCCTGACTTTC
TRBD1	TRBV19	TRBJ1-2	.	CATWGQGAKNYGYTF	TGTGCCACCTGGGGACAGGGGGCGAAGAACTATGGCTACACCTTC
.	TRBV18	TRBJ1-5	many	CASSPFRGVEPQHF	TGTGCCAGCTCACCATTCCGGGGGGTTGAGCCCCAGCATTTT
.	TRBV29-1	TRBJ2-2	.	CSAEGPNTGELFF	TGCAGCGCCGAAGGACCGAACACCGGGGAGCTGTTTTTT
.	TRBV9	TRBJ1-1	many	CASSKAVNTEAFF	TGTGCCAGCAGTAAGGCAGTGAACACTGAAGCTTTCTTT
.	TRBV12-3/TRBV12-4	TRBJ1-4	many	CASSLTGPGEEKLFF	TGTGCCAGCAGTTTGACGGGCCCAGGGGAGGAAAAACTGTTTTTT
.	TRBV10-2	TRBJ2-2	.	CASSDRRELRTGELFF	TGCGCCAGCAGTGATCGGAGGGAACTTCGCACCGGGGAGCTGTTTTTT
.	TRBV5-1	TRBJ2-2	few	CASTPRGSGTGELFF	TGCGCCAGCACCCCTAGGGGGTCGGGCACCGGGGAGCTGTTTTTT
.	TRBV18	TRBJ2-5	many	CASSLLVQETQYF	TGTGCCAGCTCACTACTGGTGCAAGAGACCCAGTACTTC
.	TRBV6-1	TRBJ2-3	many	CASSYFSLAGMVSTDTQYF	TGTGCCAGCAGTTACTTCTCACTAGCAGGGATGGTAAGCACAGATACGCAGTATTTT
.	TRBV18	TRBJ2-3	once	CASSLQRFTTDTQYF	TGTGCCAGCTCACTCCAACGGTTTACCACAGATACGCAGTATTTT
TRBD1	TRBV11-2	TRBJ1-1	many	CASSDRDWNTEAFF	TGTGCCAGCAGCGACAGGGATTGGAACACTGAAGCTTTCTTT
TRBD1	TRBV29-1	TRBJ1-4	many	CSVSSDRGGEKLFF	TGCAGCGTTTCTTCGGACAGGGGTGGCGAAAAACTGTTTTTT
.	TRBV20-1	TRBJ1-1	many	CSARDPSGEDTEAFF	TGCAGTGCTAGAGACCCGTCAGGGGAGGACACTGAAGCTTTCTTT
.	TRBV28	TRBJ1-4	many	CATTSGGDEKLFF	TGTGCCACCACGTCGGGGGGGGATGAAAAACTGTTTTTT
.	TRBV29-1	TRBJ2-7	.	CSARPRAGTYEQYF	TGCAGCGCCCGACCCCGGGCAGGGACGTACGAGCAGTACTTC
.	TRBV7-9	TRBJ2-3	.	CASRINQDTQYF	TGTGCCAGCAGAATTAACCAAGATACGCAGTATTTT
TRBD2	TRBV5-1	TRBJ2-1	.	CASSAVLAGGWDEQFF	TGCGCCAGCAGCGCCGTACTAGCGGGGGGGTGGGATGAGCAGTTCTTC
TRBD1	TRBV2	TRBJ2-5	many	CASSSQGQNQETQYF	TGTGCCAGCAGCTCACAGGGACAGAACCAAGAGACCCAGTACTTC
TRBD2	TRBV20-1	TRBJ2-1	many	CSARVVSGGHLYNEQFF	TGCAGTGCTAGAGTTGTTAGCGGGGGTCACCTCTACAATGAGCAGTTCTTC
TRBD2	TRBV3-1	TRBJ2-5	few	CASSPGLAGDETQYF	TGTGCCAGCAGCCCGGGACTAGCGGGGGACGAGACCCAGTACTTC
.	TRBV30	TRBJ2-3	.	CAWEGDTDTQYF	TGTGCCTGGGAGGGAGACACAGATACGCAGTATTTT
.	TRBV12-3/TRBV12-4	TRBJ1-6	few	CASSLSRVSYNSPLHF	TGTGCCAGCAGTTTATCTCGGGTATCCTATAATTCACCCCTCCACTTT
TRBD1	TRBV5-4	TRBJ2-3	.	CASSLMGRGPDTQYF	TGTGCCAGCAGCTTGATGGGCAGGGGGCCGGATACGCAGTATTTT